Sequencing of this T cell receptor beta chain was carried out in a study of cytomegalovirus exposure and HLA in healthy donors. General study points: Accounts indicate the classifier identified cytomegalovirus status with strong specificity and sensitivity. A reported reduction in N-insertions relative to the approximately 600-donor mean was seen in an Asian-associated ancestry cluster in a later analysis.

The CDR3 contains 12 residues. The junction had 5 bases not matched to a gene; V was cut back by 8 bases and J by 5 bases. CDR1 SNHLY and CDR2 FYNNEI come from the germline V gene. Of note for this clone: Its antigen is still unknown.

Primers for the PCR totalled 60 Vbeta and 13 Jbeta. Assay: immunoSEQ multiplex PCR; the TCRdb copy retains only in-frame clones and omits some. This sample has some 140,000 clones, with roughly 77% found just once. The specimen was PBMCs. The rearrangement links TRBV2 to TRBJ2-5; TRBD1 agrees at 7 bases. This TCR derives from a female donor in good health and CMV-seronegative. Here the CDR3 reads CASFGTEETQYF. CDR3 nucleotides: TGTGCCAGCTTTGGGACAGAGGAGACCCAGTACTTC.